This section outlines one TCR beta chain sequence together with its context. Time point defined: patch test 1, 2 weeks after DPC sensitization. Treatment of the sample: therapeutic diphenylcyclopropenone sensitization with weekly scalp DPC. TCRdb analysed the RACE reads with MiXCR anew, one entry per CDR3 protein. Of 180,000 or so distinct CDR3 sequences in the sample, under 25% are singletons; the top ten hold roughly 6.7%. The germline V gene has CDR1 MNHEY and CDR2 SMNVEV (reference sequence). Trimming took off 5 bases at V and 6 bases at J, with 17 bases between the two ends. The CDR3 totals 14 residues. These data belong to a study of human T cells and chemical hapten exposure. Across the study: Skin on the upper inner arm, around 2 cm by around 2 cm in size, was sensitized with 2% DPC. Per-sample variation in TCR yield stemmed mainly from small pooled library volume differences.

Sequenced material: whole blood, taken in connection with sensitization to the hapten diphenylcyclopropenone (DPC). This TCR derives from a woman aged 50 to 65 with alopecia areata. Some clones in this sample may be carry-over from other donors' samples. The genes are TRBV27 and TRBJ2-7; possibly TRBD2 for D (6 bases). Here the CDR3 DNA reads TGTGCCAGCAGTGCTCCGGGACTGGGCCGCGAGCAGTACTTC. It translates to CASSAPGLGREQYF.